Reported below is one T cell receptor (beta chain). The antigen is undetermined. Unique molecular identifiers were present on the cDNA, and a universal primer site came from template switching. TCRdb ran MiXCR on the 5' RACE reads and lists one entry per CDR3 protein. This sample has about 920,000 distinct CDR3 sequences; roughly 12% occur once, and the top ten carry about 1.5%. With 5 bases clipped from V and 1 base from J, the junction kept 6 bases outside the gene matches. Germline values: CDR1 DFQATT, CDR2 SNEGSKA (reference sequence). The CDR3 loop spans 14 amino acids. This specimen belongs to a study of identical twins. Study observations and caveats: Excess sharing by twins proved weaker in beta out-of-frame sequences. Interpretation of the results relied on cross-sectional statistical analysis and not on following the same donors.

The sample was also reused in another study, on yellow fever vaccine responses in identical twins.

Sequences were obtained from PBMCs. This sequence was found in a woman aged 18-29 years in good health. This chain connects TRBV20-1 to TRBJ2-3, with 7 bases fitting TRBD1. This CDR3 reads CSADRVRGTDTQYF. The CDR3 DNA sequence: TGCAGTGCTGACAGGGTGCGAGGCACAGATACGCAGTATTTT.